This paragraph reports one TCR beta chain. This sample's TCRbeta library carried unique molecular identifier barcodes. TCRdb analysed the PCR reads with MiXCR anew, one entry per CDR3 protein. Of 500,000 to 600,000 distinct CDR3 sequences listed, 15% to 20% were seen once; the top ten hold 3.3%. The data are from a study of T-cell reconstitution after alpha-beta-depleted transplantation in children. The receptor's source is a human donor who donated a stem cell graft to a child with acute lymphoblastic leukemia. The material was PBMCs from the stem cell graft donor, obtained from the stem cell graft.

The CDR3 region is CASSEAGANVLTF. The CDR3 bases are TGTGCCAGCAGTGAGGCTGGGGCCAACGTCCTGACTTTC. The rearrangement uses TRBV12-3 or TRBV12-4 and TRBJ2-6, with unresolved D. Trimming cost V 5 bases and J 2 bases, with 4 bases left between them. This CDR3 region has 13 residues.